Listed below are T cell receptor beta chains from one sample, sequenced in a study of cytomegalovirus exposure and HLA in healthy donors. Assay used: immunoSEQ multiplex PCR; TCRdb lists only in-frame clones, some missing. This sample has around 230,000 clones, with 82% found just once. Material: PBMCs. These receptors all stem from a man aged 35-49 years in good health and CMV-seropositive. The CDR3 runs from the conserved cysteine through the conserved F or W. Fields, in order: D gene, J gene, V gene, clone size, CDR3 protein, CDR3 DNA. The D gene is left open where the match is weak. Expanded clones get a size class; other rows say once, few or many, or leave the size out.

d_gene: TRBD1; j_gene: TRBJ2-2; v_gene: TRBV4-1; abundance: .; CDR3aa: CASSPKLQGFVANTGELFF; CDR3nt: TGCGCCAGCAGCCCCAAATTACAGGGGTTTGTGGCTAACACCGGGGAGCTGTTTTTT
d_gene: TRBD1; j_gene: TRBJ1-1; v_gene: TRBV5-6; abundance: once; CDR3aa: CASSLLGGTGQVNTEAFF; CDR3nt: TGTGCCAGCAGCTTGTTGGGGGGGACAGGTCAGGTGAACACTGAAGCTTTCTTT
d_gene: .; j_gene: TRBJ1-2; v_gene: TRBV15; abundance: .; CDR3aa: CATSRDLSGYTF; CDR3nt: TGTGCCACCAGCAGAGATCTGAGTGGCTACACCTTC
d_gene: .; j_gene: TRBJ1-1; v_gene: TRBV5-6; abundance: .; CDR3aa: CASSLTQGIPEAFF; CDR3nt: TGTGCCAGCAGCTTGACCCAGGGGATCCCTGAAGCTTTCTTT
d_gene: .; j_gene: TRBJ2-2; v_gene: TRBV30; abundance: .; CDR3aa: CAWEGGPPGELFF; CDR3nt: TGTGCCTGGGAGGGGGGGCCCCCCGGGGAGCTGTTTTTT
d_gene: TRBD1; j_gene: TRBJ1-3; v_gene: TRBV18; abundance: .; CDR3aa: CASGGQGAIGNTIYF; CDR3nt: TGTGCCTCTGGGGGACAGGGGGCGATCGGAAACACCATATATTTT
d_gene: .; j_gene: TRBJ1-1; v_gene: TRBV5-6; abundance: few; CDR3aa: CASSFSVNTEAFF; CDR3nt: TGTGCCAGCAGCTTTAGTGTGAACACTGAAGCTTTCTTT
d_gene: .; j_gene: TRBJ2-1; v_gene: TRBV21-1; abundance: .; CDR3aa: CASSKEARREGNEQFF; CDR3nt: TGTGCCAGCAGCAAAGAGGCTAGGAGAGAAGGTAATGAGCAGTTCTTC
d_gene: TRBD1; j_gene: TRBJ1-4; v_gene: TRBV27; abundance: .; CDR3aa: CASSLQGAGEKLFF; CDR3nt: TGTGCCAGCAGTCTCCAGGGGGCGGGAGAAAAACTGTTTTTT
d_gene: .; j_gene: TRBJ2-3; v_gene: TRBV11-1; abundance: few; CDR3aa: CASSLGRGRSDTQYF; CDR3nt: TGTGCCAGCAGCTTAGGAAGGGGAAGGTCAGATACGCAGTATTTT
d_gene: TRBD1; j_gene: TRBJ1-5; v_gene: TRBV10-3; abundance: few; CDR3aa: CAISARQGGRNQPQHF; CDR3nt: TGTGCCATCAGTGCGAGACAGGGGGGGCGCAATCAGCCCCAGCATTTT
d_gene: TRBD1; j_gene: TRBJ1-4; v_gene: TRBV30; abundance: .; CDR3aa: CAWSVRRGGFNEKLFF; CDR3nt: TGTGCCTGGAGCGTCCGAAGAGGGGGCTTTAATGAAAAACTGTTTTTT
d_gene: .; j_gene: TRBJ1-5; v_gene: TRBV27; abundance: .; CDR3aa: CASGRGLPGNQPQHF; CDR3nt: TGTGCCAGCGGGAGGGGCCTTCCTGGCAATCAGCCCCAGCATTTT
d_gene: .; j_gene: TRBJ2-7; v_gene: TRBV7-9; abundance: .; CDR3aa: CASTAGAPYEQYF; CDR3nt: TGTGCCAGCACCGCCGGTGCGCCCTACGAGCAGTACTTC
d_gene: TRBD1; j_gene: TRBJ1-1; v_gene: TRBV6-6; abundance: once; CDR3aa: CASSPGTANTEAFF; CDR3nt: TGTGCCAGCAGCCCCGGGACAGCGAACACTGAAGCTTTCTTT
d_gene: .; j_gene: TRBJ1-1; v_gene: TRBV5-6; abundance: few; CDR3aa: CASSVRWGGDTEAFF; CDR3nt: TGTGCCAGCAGCGTGCGCTGGGGAGGGGACACTGAAGCTTTCTTT
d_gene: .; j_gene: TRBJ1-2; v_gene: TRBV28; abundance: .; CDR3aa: CASYGAGANYGYTF; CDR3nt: TGTGCCAGTTACGGGGCAGGGGCTAACTATGGCTACACCTTC
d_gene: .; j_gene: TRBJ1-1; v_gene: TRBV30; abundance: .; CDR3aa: CAWSAPSNTEAFF; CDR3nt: TGTGCCTGGAGTGCCCCATCAAACACTGAAGCTTTCTTT
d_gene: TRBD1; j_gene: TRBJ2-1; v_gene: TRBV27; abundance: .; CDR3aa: CASSAQGATPYNEQFF; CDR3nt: TGTGCCAGCAGTGCCCAGGGGGCGACCCCCTACAATGAGCAGTTCTTC
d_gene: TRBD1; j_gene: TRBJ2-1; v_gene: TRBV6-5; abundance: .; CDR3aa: CASSYRTGSYNEQFF; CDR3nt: TGTGCCAGCAGTTATCGGACAGGCTCCTACAATGAGCAGTTCTTC
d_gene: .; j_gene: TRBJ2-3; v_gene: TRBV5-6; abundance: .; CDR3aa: CASSLSRAGPSTDTQYF; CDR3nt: TGTGCCAGCAGCTTGAGTAGGGCAGGGCCTAGCACAGATACGCAGTATTTT
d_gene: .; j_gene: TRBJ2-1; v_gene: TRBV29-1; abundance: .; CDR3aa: CSVVLETGLTMVGEQFF; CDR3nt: TGCAGCGTTGTTTTAGAAACGGGACTGACAATGGTGGGTGAGCAGTTCTTC
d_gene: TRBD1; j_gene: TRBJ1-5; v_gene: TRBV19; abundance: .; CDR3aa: CASSPGTVSNQPQHF; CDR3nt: TGTGCCAGTAGTCCCGGGACAGTTAGCAATCAGCCCCAGCATTTT
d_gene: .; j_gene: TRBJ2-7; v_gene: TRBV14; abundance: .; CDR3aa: CASSQVSGFYEQYF; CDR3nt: TGTGCCAGCAGCCAAGTCTCAGGCTTCTACGAGCAGTACTTC
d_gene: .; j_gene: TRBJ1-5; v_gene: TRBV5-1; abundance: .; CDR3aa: CASSRSGDQPQHF; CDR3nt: TGCGCCAGCAGCCGTTCGGGAGATCAGCCCCAGCATTTT
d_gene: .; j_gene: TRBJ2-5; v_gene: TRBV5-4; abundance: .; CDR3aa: CASSRRQAQETQYF; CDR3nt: TGTGCCAGCAGCCGAAGACAGGCCCAAGAGACCCAGTACTTC
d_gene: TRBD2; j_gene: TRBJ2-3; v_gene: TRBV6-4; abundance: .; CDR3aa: CASSDSRGSHTDTQYF; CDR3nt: TGTGCCAGCAGTGACTCCCGCGGGAGCCACACAGATACGCAGTATTTT
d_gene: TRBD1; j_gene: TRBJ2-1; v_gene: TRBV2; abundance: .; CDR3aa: CASRLTGQGRDEQFF; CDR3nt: TGTGCCAGCAGACTAACAGGACAGGGGAGAGATGAGCAGTTCTTC
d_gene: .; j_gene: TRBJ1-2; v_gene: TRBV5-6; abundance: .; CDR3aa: CASSLTAYGYTF; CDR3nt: TGTGCCAGCAGCTTGACAGCCTATGGCTACACCTTC
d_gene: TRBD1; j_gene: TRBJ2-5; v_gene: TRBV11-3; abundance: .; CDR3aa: CASSRDREQETQYF; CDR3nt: TGTGCCAGCAGTAGGGACAGGGAGCAAGAGACCCAGTACTTC
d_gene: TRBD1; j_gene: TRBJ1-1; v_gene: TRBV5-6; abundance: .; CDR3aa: CASSWDRENTEAFF; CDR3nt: TGTGCCAGCAGCTGGGACAGGGAGAACACTGAAGCTTTCTTT
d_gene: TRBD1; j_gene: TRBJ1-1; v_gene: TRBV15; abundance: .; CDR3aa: CATSSRDRPTEAFF; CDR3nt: TGTGCCACCAGCAGTAGGGACAGGCCCACTGAAGCTTTCTTT
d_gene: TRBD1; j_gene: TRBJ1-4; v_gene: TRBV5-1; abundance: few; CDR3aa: CASSFGGQSTTNEKLFF; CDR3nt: TGCGCCAGCAGCTTCGGGGGACAGTCCACAACTAATGAAAAACTGTTTTTT
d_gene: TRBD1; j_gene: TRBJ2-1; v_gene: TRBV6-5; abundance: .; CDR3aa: CASSNSPGGGNEQFF; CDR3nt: TGTGCCAGCAGTAATAGCCCAGGGGGCGGGAATGAGCAGTTCTTC
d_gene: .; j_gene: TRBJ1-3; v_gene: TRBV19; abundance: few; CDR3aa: CASSIIGVGNTIYF; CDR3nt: TGTGCCAGTAGTATTATAGGGGTCGGAAACACCATATATTTT
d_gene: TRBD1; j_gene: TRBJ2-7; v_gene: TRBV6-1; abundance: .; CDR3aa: CASSEQGVSEQYF; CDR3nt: TGTGCCAGCAGTGAACAGGGGGTTTCCGAGCAGTACTTC
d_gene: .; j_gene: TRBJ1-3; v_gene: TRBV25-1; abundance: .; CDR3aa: CASSWPNEAGNTIYF; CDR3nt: TGTGCCAGCAGTTGGCCGAATGAGGCTGGAAACACCATATATTTT
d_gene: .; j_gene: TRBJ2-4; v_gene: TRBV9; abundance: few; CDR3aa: CASSGRQLHIQYF; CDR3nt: TGTGCCAGCAGCGGACGACAGTTGCACATTCAGTACTTC
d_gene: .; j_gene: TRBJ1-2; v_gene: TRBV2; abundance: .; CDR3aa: CASSEARVGYTF; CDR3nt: TGTGCCAGCAGTGAAGCCAGGGTTGGCTACACCTTC
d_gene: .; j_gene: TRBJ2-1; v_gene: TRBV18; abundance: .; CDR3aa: CASSPAGSRYNEQFF; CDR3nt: TGTGCCAGCTCACCAGCCGGGAGTCGCTACAATGAGCAGTTCTTC
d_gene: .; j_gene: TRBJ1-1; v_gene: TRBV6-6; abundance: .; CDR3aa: CASNSGRQPSNTEAFF; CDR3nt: TGTGCCAGCAATTCTGGGAGGCAGCCGAGCAACACTGAAGCTTTCTTT
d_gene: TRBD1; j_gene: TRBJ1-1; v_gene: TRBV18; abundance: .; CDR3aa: CASSRGQGGTEAFF; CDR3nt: TGTGCCAGCTCACGAGGACAGGGTGGCACTGAAGCTTTCTTT
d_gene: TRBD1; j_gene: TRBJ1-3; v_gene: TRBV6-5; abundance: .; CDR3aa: CASSSGGLPGNTIYF; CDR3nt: TGTGCCAGCAGCTCAGGGGGTTTGCCGGGAAACACCATATATTTT
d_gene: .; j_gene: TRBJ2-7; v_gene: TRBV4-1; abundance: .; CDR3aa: CASSYGGRPYEQYF; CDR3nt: TGCGCCAGCAGCTACGGCGGCCGACCGTACGAGCAGTACTTC
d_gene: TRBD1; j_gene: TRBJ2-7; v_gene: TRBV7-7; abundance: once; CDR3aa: CASSLGTGKMDEQYF; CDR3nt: TGTGCTAGCAGCCTAGGGACAGGGAAAATGGACGAGCAGTACTTC
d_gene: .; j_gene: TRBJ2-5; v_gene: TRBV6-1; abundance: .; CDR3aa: CASSESWTLWETQYF; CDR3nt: TGTGCCAGCAGTGAATCGTGGACTCTTTGGGAGACCCAGTACTTC